This entry lists 2 T cell receptor beta chains sequenced from one sample in a study of control samples from healthy donors and cancer patients. TCRdb's table, derived via immunoSEQ multiplex PCR, lists solely in-frame clones and lacks some. Of 95,000 to 130,000 clones in the sample, 88% were seen once. The sample was blood. Receptors were obtained from a woman in her 70s in good health.

The J gene is TRBJ2-7, the V gene TRBV19; the D gene is possibly TRBD1 (5 bases). V gave up 5 bases and J gave up 3 bases, with 14 bases separating them. The CDR3 totals 14 residues. From germline, CDR1 is LNHDA and CDR2 SQIVND (reference sequence). As DNA, the CDR3 is TGTGCCAGTAGTCCCACCTTGACAGACTACGAGCAGTACTTC. This translates into CASSPTLTDYEQYF.

Turning to this clone: Sequence at one end of the junction differs from germline and may be a read error. The chain employs TRBV2 and TRBJ2-1; D may be TRBD1 or TRBD2 (6 bases each). Germline V lookup: CDR1 SNHLY, CDR2 FYNNEI. CDR3 length: 12 residues. The CDR3 DNA is TGTGCCAGCAGTGAACAGGCGGGGACATGGCTCTTC. It codes for CASSEQAGTWLF.